These 3 T cell receptor beta chains originate from one sample sequenced in a study of tumor and adjacent non-tumor tissue in lung cancer. Three rounds of nested PCR, following a modified ARM-PCR protocol, produced the TCRbeta library. TCRdb used MiXCR to reprocess the multiplex PCR reads, holding one entry per CDR3 protein. The sample has more than 75,000 distinct CDR3 sequences; 80% to 85% are singletons. This sample's RNA came from whole unsorted tissue. The sample was lung tumor tissue. Receptors were obtained from a woman aged 45 to 65 with non-small cell lung cancer.

Worth noting for this clonotype: Compared with germline, one end of the junction differs, possibly owing to a read error. This sequence joins TRBV20-1 and TRBJ2-5; 8 bases are a match to TRBD1. CDR3 length: 19 amino acids. Germline CDR1 is DFQATT and CDR2 is SNEGSKA (reference sequence). The CDR3, as DNA: TGCAGTGCTAGGGGACAGGTGAGGTCCCAACCAGAGTTCCAAGAGACCGAGTACTTC. Residues: CSARGQVRSQPEFQETEYF.

The chain couples TRBV11-2 to TRBJ1-6; D gene ambiguous. The CDR3 sequence is 14 residues long. CDR1 is SGHAT and CDR2 is FQNNGV in the germline V gene. V was shortened by 2 bases and J by 8 bases, with 10 bases between the two germline ends. DNA for the CDR3: TGTGCCAGCAGCTTAAGACGGAATTATTCACCCCTCCACTTT. Its protein product is CASSLRRNYSPLHF. Together with reference TRBV11-2 and TRBJ1-6, the CDR3 gives the full variable domain: EAGVAQSPRYKIIEKRQSVAFWCNPISGHATLYWYQQILGQGPKLLIQFQNNGVVDDSQLPKDRFSAERLKGVDSTLKIQPAKLEDSAVYLCASSLRRNYSPLHFGNGTRLTVT.

A remark on this clonotype: The junction differs from germline at one of its ends, possibly a read error. The CDR3 spells CASIQAGGGDEQFF. The CDR3, as DNA: TGTGCCAGCATCCAAGCCGGGGGAGGGGATGAGCAGTTCTTC. The chain recombines TRBV4-2 with TRBJ2-1, with TRBD2 matching 7 bases. Germline CDR1 LGHNA, CDR2 YNFKEQ. The CDR3 is 14 residues long.